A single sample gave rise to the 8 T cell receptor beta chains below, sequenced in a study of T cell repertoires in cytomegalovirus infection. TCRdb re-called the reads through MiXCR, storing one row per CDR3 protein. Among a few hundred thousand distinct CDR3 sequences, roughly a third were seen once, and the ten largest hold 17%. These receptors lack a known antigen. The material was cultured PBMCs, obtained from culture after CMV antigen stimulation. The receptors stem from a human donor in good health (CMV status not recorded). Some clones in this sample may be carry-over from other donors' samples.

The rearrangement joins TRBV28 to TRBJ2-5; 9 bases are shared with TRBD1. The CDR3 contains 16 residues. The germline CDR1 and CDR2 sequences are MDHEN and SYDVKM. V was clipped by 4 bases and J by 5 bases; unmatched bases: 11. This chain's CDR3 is CASSSTGTGPWETQYF. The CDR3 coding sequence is TGTGCCAGCAGTTCGACCGGGACAGGGCCTTGGGAGACCCAGTACTTC. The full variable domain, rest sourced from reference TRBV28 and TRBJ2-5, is DVKVTQSSRYLVKRTGEKVFLECVQDMDHENMFWYRQDPGLGLRLIYFSYDVKMKEKGDIPEGYSVSREKKERFSLILESASTNQTSMYLCASSSTGTGPWETQYFGPGTRLLVL.

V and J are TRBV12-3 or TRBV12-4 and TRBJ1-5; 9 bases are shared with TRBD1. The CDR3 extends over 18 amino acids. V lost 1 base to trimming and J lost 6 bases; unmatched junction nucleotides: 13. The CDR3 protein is CASSLERDRVKSAQPQHF. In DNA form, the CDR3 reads TGTGCCAGCAGTTTAGAGAGGGACAGGGTTAAATCTGCTCAGCCCCAGCATTTT.

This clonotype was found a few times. This CDR3 is CRASSGTYEQYF. The CDR3 DNA sequence: TGCAGGGCCTCTAGCGGAACATACGAGCAGTACTTC. V usage is TRBV20-1 and J usage is TRBJ2-7; 7 nucleotides align to TRBD2. The CDR3 has 12 amino acids. Germline V CDR1 and CDR2: DFQATT, SNEGSKA (reference sequence).

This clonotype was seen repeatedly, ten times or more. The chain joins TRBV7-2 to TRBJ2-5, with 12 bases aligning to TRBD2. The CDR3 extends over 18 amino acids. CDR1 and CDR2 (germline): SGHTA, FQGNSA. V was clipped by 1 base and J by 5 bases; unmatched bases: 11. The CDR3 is CASSLVLTSGSGLETQYF. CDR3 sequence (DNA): TGTGCCAGCAGCTTAGTACTGACTAGCGGGAGTGGGTTGGAGACCCAGTACTTC.

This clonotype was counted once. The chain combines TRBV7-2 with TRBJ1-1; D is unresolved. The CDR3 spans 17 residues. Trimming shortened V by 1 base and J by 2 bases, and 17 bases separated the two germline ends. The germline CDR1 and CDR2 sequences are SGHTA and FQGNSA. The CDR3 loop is CASSLDENLNTNTEAFF. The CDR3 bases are TGTGCCAGCAGCTTAGATGAGAATCTCAATACCAACACTGAAGCTTTCTTT.

CDR3 DNA: TGTGCCAGCAGTTCACTACCCGGGGAGACCCAGTACTTC. It translates to CASSSLPGETQYF. The gene calls are TRBV12-3 or TRBV12-4 and TRBJ2-5, with D uncertain. Trimming pared 4 bases from V and 5 bases from J, leaving 11 bases between. The CDR3 runs to 13 residues.

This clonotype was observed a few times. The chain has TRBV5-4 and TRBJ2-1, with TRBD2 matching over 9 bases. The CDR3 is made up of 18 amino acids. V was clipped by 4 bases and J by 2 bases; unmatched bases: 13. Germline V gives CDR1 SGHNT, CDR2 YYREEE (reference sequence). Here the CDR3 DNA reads TGTGCCAGCAGCCTAATAGCGGGGGACTCCCGCCCCTACAATGAGCAGTTCTTC. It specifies CASSLIAGDSRPYNEQFF.

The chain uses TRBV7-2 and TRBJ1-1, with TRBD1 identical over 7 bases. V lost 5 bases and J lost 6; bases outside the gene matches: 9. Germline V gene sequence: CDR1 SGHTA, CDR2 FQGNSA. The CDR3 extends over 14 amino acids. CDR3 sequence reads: CASSPHQGGAEAFF. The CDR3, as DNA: TGTGCCAGCAGCCCCCACCAGGGGGGGGCTGAAGCTTTCTTT.